Each of the 20 T cell receptor beta chains below was sequenced from the same sample in a study of T-cell memory formation after mild COVID-19. TCRdb ran MiXCR on the 5' RACE reads and lists one entry per CDR3 protein. The sample contains 450,000 to 700,000 distinct CDR3 sequences, over 15% of which appear only once. Material for sequencing was PBMCs or a T cell subset sorted from them (not recorded which). All receptors come from an adult woman who had mild COVID-19 (a few samples of this study predate the infection). Cell type and time point are not known.

This clonotype was seen only a few times. The gene calls are TRBV29-1 and TRBJ2-1, with TRBD1 matching over 7 bases. After removal of 4 bases from V and 5 bases from J, the junction contained 5 bases not matched to a gene. CDR1 is SQVTM, CDR2 ANQGSEA, per germline. CDR3 size: 13 residues. The CDR3 coding sequence is TGCAGCGTTGGCGACAGGGTCCACAATGAGCAGTTCTTC. Translation: CSVGDRVHNEQFF.

The V call is TRBV4-1, the J call TRBJ2-2, with TRBD2 matching over 9 bases. The germline gives CDR1 MGHRA, CDR2 YSYEKL. The CDR3 spans 17 residues. The V segment lost 1 base and the J segment 3 bases; nucleotides outside the gene matches: 6. CDR3 loop: CASSQARLAGYTGELFF. The CDR3 DNA reads as TGCGCCAGCAGCCAAGCTAGGCTAGCGGGGTACACCGGGGAGCTGTTTTTT.

This clonotype has just a few counts. The V and J genes are TRBV3-1 and TRBJ2-3; possibly TRBD2 for D (6 bases). Trimming stripped 8 bases from V and 0 bases from J, with 12 bases between. The CDR3 has 14 residues. In germline, CDR1 is LGHDT, CDR2 YNNKEL (reference sequence). CDR3 loop: CASGDRGSTDTQYF. CDR3 DNA: TGTGCCAGCGGCGATCGGGGGAGCACAGATACGCAGTATTTT.

This clonotype was counted a few times. This chain joins TRBV6-2 or TRBV6-3 and TRBJ2-1, with TRBD2 identical over 8 bases. The CDR3 sequence is 15 residues long. Germline V gives CDR1 MNHEY, CDR2 SVGEGT. V lost 3 bases and J lost 4; bases outside the gene matches: 5. The CDR3 nucleotides are TGTGCCAGCAGTTATAGGACTAGCAGATACAATGAGCAGTTCTTC. It specifies CASSYRTSRYNEQFF.

V and J are TRBV3-1 and TRBJ1-2; TRBD1 matches 12 bases. The CDR3 sequence is 14 residues long. V dropped 4 bases and J dropped 8; count of bases not matched to a gene: 5. From germline, CDR1 is LGHDT and CDR2 YNNKEL (reference sequence). The CDR3 spells CASSLGQGAAGYTF. CDR3 DNA sequence: TGTGCCAGCAGCCTGGGACAGGGGGCTGCGGGCTACACCTTC.

In its sample, this clonotype was seen a few times. The chain employs TRBV25-1 and TRBJ2-3, with D maybe TRBD1 (5 bases). The CDR3 runs 15 residues. CDR1 is MGHDK, CDR2 SYGVNS, per germline. Trimming removed 6 bases from V and 4 bases from J, with 17 bases in between. CDR3 sequence: CASSLGAGWADTQYF. In nucleotides, the CDR3 is TGTGCCAGCAGCCTAGGGGCAGGGTGGGCAGATACGCAGTATTTT.

This clonotype was recorded a few times. The V call is TRBV19, the J call TRBJ2-2, with D tentatively TRBD1 (6 bases). This CDR3 has 13 amino acids. V was trimmed by 2 bases and J by 5 bases, leaving 6 bases between them. The germline CDR1 and CDR2 sequences are LNHDA and SQIVND (reference sequence). For the CDR3, the DNA is TGTGCCAGTAGTATAAGGGGGACCGGGGAGCTGTTTTTT. Amino acid sequence: CASSIRGTGELFF.

This clonotype was counted ten times or more. The chain carries TRBV5-1 and TRBJ1-2; TRBD1 matches at 11 bases. The V gene end was trimmed by 3 bases and the J gene end by 8 bases; junction bases not matched to a gene: 6. This CDR3 is built from 14 residues. Germline CDR1 and CDR2: SGHRS and YFSETQ. The CDR3 sequence: CASSSGQGAGGYTF. DNA of the CDR3: TGCGCCAGCAGCTCTGGACAGGGGGCTGGAGGCTACACCTTC.

This clonotype has only a few counts. The rearrangement uses TRBV19 and TRBJ2-5; no definite D call. Trimming removed 7 bases at V and 1 base at J, with 16 bases between. Germline V lookup: CDR1 LNHDA, CDR2 SQIVND (reference sequence). The CDR3 length is 15 residues. CDR3 loop: CASTNDVNVQETQYF. CDR3 DNA sequence: TGTGCCAGTACCAACGACGTGAACGTCCAAGAGACCCAGTACTTC.

The chain combines TRBV19 with TRBJ2-5, with D possibly matching TRBD1 (6 bases). V lost 6 bases and J lost 4, with 18 bases in between. This CDR3 is 15 amino acids long. CDR1 and CDR2 (germline): LNHDA, SQIVND (reference sequence). The CDR3 DNA reads as TGTGCCAGTAGACCAGGGGCAGGGGCAGGAGAGACCCAGTACTTC. It translates to CASRPGAGAGETQYF. Variable domain in full (rest from reference TRBV19 and TRBJ2-5): DGGITQSPKYLFRKEGQNVTLSCEQNLNHDAMYWYRQDPGQGLRLIYYSQIVNDFQKGDIAEGYSVSREKKESFPLTVTSAQKNPTAFYLCASRPGAGAGETQYFGPGTRLLVL.

The V and J genes are TRBV5-4 and TRBJ2-3; 8 bases agree with TRBD2. CDR3 length equals 15 residues. V lost 4 bases and J lost 5; bases outside the gene matches: 9. From germline, CDR1 is SGHNT and CDR2 YYREEE (reference sequence). CDR3 region: CASSPPAGVIDTQYF. The CDR3, as DNA: TGTGCCAGCAGCCCTCCAGCGGGAGTAATAGATACGCAGTATTTT.

The chain combines TRBV19 with TRBJ2-7; 8 nucleotides agree with TRBD2. Unmatched junction bases numbered 8, after V lost 4 bases and J lost 3 bases. Germline V gives CDR1 LNHDA, CDR2 SQIVND (reference sequence). The CDR3 consists of 15 residues. The CDR3 sequence is CASSKLAALFYEQYF. CDR3 in DNA: TGTGCCAGTAGTAAACTAGCGGCCCTTTTCTACGAGCAGTACTTC.

This clonotype was observed a few times. This chain links TRBV4-1 with TRBJ2-4, with TRBD2 identical over 10 bases. From germline, CDR1 is MGHRA and CDR2 YSYEKL. The length of the CDR3 is 14 residues. Trimming removed 6 bases from V and 3 bases from J; junction bases left unmatched: 2. CDR3 nucleotides: TGCGCCAGCAGACCTAGCGGGGGCAAAAACATTCAGTACTTC. It codes for CASRPSGGKNIQYF.

In this sample, this clonotype turned up many times. The rearrangement links TRBV18 to TRBJ2-7; D unclear. The CDR3 is 12 amino acids. Trimming removed 3 bases at V and 7 bases at J, with 10 bases between. Germline V CDR1 and CDR2: KGHSH, LQKENI. CDR3 loop: CASSPAGVEQYF. For the CDR3, the DNA is TGTGCCAGCTCACCGGCAGGAGTTGAGCAGTACTTC.

This clonotype was counted ten times or more. This sequence joins TRBV5-4 and TRBJ1-4, with 7 bases lining up with TRBD1. V trimming: 0 bases; J trimming: 5 bases; junction bases outside the gene matches: 4. There are 15 residues in the CDR3. Germline V lookup: CDR1 SGHNT, CDR2 YYREEE (reference sequence). Written as DNA, the CDR3 is TGTGCCAGCAGCTTGGGACAGGGAGGCAATGAAAAACTGTTTTTT. This translates into CASSLGQGGNEKLFF.

This clonotype has a count of ten or more. This chain joins TRBV24-1 and TRBJ2-5, with 8 bases aligning to TRBD2. V trimming: 4 bases; J trimming: 4 bases; junction bases outside the gene matches: 10. Germline lookup yields CDR1 KGHDR and CDR2 SFDVKD. The CDR3 sequence is 16 residues long. The CDR3 DNA reads TGTGCCACCAGTGAAGGTTACGGGAGGGCCTCAGAGACCCAGTACTTC. Residues: CATSEGYGRASETQYF.

The J gene is TRBJ1-2, the V gene TRBV4-1, with no clear D. V lost 1 base and J lost 13, with 13 bases in between. Germline CDR1 and CDR2: MGHRA and YSYEKL. The CDR3 has 12 residues. Written as DNA, the CDR3 is TGCGCCAGCAGCCAAGTCTCGGCAATCACCACCTTC. It is translated as CASSQVSAITTF.

This chain links TRBV9 with TRBJ2-3, with a tentative D call TRBD1 (5 bases). CDR3 length: 16 residues. Looked up from germline, CDR1 is SGDLS and CDR2 is YYNGEE. Trimming pared 3 bases from V and 6 bases from J, leaving 20 bases between. CDR3 DNA sequence: TGTGCCAGCAGCGCCTACGGACGCAGGGTACAGGATACGCAGTATTTT. It yields the protein CASSAYGRRVQDTQYF.

This clonotype was counted a few times. As the CDR3 is not closed by the conserved phenylalanine or tryptophan, this likely results from a read error. The chain joins TRBV7-8 to TRBJ1-2, with D uncertain. In germline, CDR1 is SGHVS, CDR2 FQNEAQ. V was cut by 4 bases and J by 4 bases, with 13 bases left in between. This CDR3 has 14 residues. CDR3 sequence (DNA): TGTGCCAGCAGCTCAGATGGGGTCGGCTATGGCTACACCCTC. Protein: CASSSDGVGYGYTL.

CDR3 residues: CASSPHGTGNGNEKLFF. For the CDR3, the DNA is TGTGCCAGCAGTCCGCACGGGACTGGAAACGGGAATGAAAAACTGTTTTTT. The V and J genes are TRBV12-3 or TRBV12-4 and TRBJ1-4, with D possibly TRBD1 on 5 matching bases. The CDR3 is 17 amino acids. V dropped 5 bases and J dropped 5 bases, with 21 bases sitting between them.